These 10 T cell receptor beta chains were sequenced from one sample in a study of cytomegalovirus exposure and HLA in healthy donors. The PCR made use of 60 Vbeta and 13 Jbeta primers. TCRdb's copy holds only in-frame clones and misses some; the assay was immunoSEQ multiplex PCR. The table has over 60,000 clones, roughly 75% seen once. The specimen sequenced was PBMCs. Receptor source: a woman in her 30s in good health and CMV-seropositive.

The count of this clone is one. The genes are TRBV4-2 and TRBJ2-2; tentative D call: TRBD2 (5 bases). V gave up 1 base and J gave up 0 bases, with 12 bases separating them. The CDR3 runs 17 residues. CDR1 and CDR2 from the germline V gene are LGHNA and YNFKEQ. Here the CDR3 reads CASSQVPAGTNTGELFF. The CDR3 nucleotides read TGTGCCAGCAGCCAAGTTCCGGCGGGCACGAACACCGGGGAGCTGTTTTTT.

The V call is TRBV13, the J call TRBJ2-1, with TRBD2 as a possible D gene (5 bases). This CDR3 comprises 12 residues. The V end lost 5 bases, the J end lost 6 bases, and 8 bases lay between the germline ends. Germline assignment: CDR1 PRHDT and CDR2 FYEKMQ (reference sequence). CDR3 protein: CASSRTSNEQFF. CDR3 nucleotide sequence: TGTGCCAGCAGCCGTACTAGCAATGAGCAGTTCTTC.

This clone was seen only once. The rearrangement links TRBV2 to TRBJ2-1; D not certain. The V gene's germline CDR1 is SNHLY and CDR2 FYNNEI. The germline V and J ends were trimmed by 4 bases and 7 bases, with 14 bases remaining between them. This CDR3 spans 14 amino acids. The CDR3 DNA is TGTGCCAGCAGTGTGCTAGGCGCTGGGAATGAGCAGTTCTTC. Translated, it gives CASSVLGAGNEQFF.

V is TRBV6-5 and J is TRBJ2-5; 9 bases fit TRBD2. Germline loops: CDR1 MNHEY, CDR2 SVGAGI. Losses at the gene ends were 6 bases for V and 5 bases for J; bases not matched to a gene: 7. This CDR3 is built from 14 residues. CDR3 sequence (DNA): TGTGCCAGCAGCCTAGCGGGGTTAGGGGAGACCCAGTACTTC. Protein sequence: CASSLAGLGETQYF.

V and J are TRBV10-3 and TRBJ2-3; tentatively, D is TRBD1 (5 bases). V lost 5 bases and J 0 bases, leaving 9 bases between the germline ends. Germline V gives CDR1 ENHRY, CDR2 SYGVKD. This CDR3 has 14 amino acids. The chain's CDR3 is CAISLTDSTDTQYF. The CDR3 nucleotides read TGTGCCATCAGTCTGACAGACAGCACAGATACGCAGTATTTT.

The chain uses TRBV16 and TRBJ1-5, with D perhaps TRBD1 (5 bases). The CDR3 spans 14 residues. Germline V gene lookup returns CDR1 KGHSY and CDR2 FQNENV. V was pared by 3 bases and J by 2 bases, with 8 bases between. The CDR3 nucleotides read TGTGCCAGCAGCCACCAGACAGGCAATCAGCCCCAGCATTTT. This translates into CASSHQTGNQPQHF.

V is TRBV11-1 and J is TRBJ2-7; tentative D call: TRBD2 (6 bases). The CDR3 contains 14 residues. The germline V gene has CDR1 SGHAT and CDR2 FQDESV (reference sequence). Between the trimmed V and J ends, which lost 5 bases and 0 bases, there was a span of 11 bases. The CDR3 DNA is TGTGCCAGCAGCCGCGGGATAGCCTCCTACGAGCAGTACTTC. Protein sequence: CASSRGIASYEQYF.

This chain connects TRBV28 to TRBJ2-7; 10 positions agree with TRBD2. J lost 5 bases, V lost 5 bases, and 12 bases had no gene match. The CDR3 contains 16 residues. CDR1 and CDR2 (germline): MDHEN, SYDVKM. CDR3 coding DNA: TGTGCCAGCAGTCCTGGGGGACTAGCGAGTGAAAACGAGCAGTACTTC. Its translation is CASSPGGLASENEQYF. Complete variable domain (other parts from reference TRBV28 and TRBJ2-7): DVKVTQSSRYLVKRTGEKVFLECVQDMDHENMFWYRQDPGLGLRLIYFSYDVKMKEKGDIPEGYSVSREKKERFSLILESASTNQTSMYLCASSPGGLASENEQYFGPGTRLTVT.

The chain recombines TRBV2 with TRBJ2-2, with D perhaps TRBD2 (6 bases). CDR1 and CDR2 from the germline V gene are SNHLY and FYNNEI. V shed 6 bases and J shed 6 bases, with 20 bases lying between them. The CDR3 contains 16 residues. The CDR3: CASSESMAGLAGELFF. CDR3 nucleotide sequence: TGTGCCAGCAGCGAAAGTATGGCGGGGCTGGCCGGGGAGCTGTTTTTT.

For the CDR3, the DNA is TGTGCCAGCAGATACAGGGGCACAGATACGCAGTATTTT. This encodes CASRYRGTDTQYF. The J gene is TRBJ2-3, the V gene TRBV7-9; a weak D match, TRBD1 (6 bases). Trimming removed 6 bases at V and 1 base at J, with 8 bases between. Germline CDR1 SEHNR, CDR2 FQNEAQ (reference sequence). This CDR3 has 13 residues. The entire variable domain, with the rest obtained from reference TRBV7-9 and TRBJ2-3, is as follows: DTGVSQNPRHKITKRGQNVTFRCDPISEHNRLYWYRQTLGQGPEFLTYFQNEAQLEKSRLLSDRFSAERPKGSFSTLEIQRTEQGDSAMYLCASRYRGTDTQYFGPGTRLTVL.